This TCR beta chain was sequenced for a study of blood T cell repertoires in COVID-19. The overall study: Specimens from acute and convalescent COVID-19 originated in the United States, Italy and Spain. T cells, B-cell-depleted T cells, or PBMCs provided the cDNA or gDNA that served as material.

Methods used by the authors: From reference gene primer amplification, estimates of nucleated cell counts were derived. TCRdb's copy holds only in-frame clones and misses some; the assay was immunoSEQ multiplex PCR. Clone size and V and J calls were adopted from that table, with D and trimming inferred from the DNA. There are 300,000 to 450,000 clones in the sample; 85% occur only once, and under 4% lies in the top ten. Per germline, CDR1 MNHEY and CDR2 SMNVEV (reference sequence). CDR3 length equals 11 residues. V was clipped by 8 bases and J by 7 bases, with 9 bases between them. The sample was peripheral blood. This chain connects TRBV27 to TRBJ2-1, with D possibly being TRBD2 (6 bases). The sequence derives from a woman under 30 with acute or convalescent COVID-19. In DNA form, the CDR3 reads TGTGCCAGCGTGGAGGGGAATGAGCAGTTCTTC. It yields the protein CASVEGNEQFF.